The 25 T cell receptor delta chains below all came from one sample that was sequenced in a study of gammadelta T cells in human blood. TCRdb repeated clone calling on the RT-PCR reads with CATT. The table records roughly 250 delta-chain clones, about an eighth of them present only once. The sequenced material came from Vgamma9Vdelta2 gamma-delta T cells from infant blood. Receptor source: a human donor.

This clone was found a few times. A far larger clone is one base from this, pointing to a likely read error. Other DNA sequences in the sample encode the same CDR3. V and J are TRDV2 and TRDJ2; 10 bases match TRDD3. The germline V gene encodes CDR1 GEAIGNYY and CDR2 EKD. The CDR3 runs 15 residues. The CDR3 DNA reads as TGTGCTTGTGACACCGTACTGGGGGATACAGCACAACTCTTCTTT. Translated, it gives CACDTVLGDTAQLFF.

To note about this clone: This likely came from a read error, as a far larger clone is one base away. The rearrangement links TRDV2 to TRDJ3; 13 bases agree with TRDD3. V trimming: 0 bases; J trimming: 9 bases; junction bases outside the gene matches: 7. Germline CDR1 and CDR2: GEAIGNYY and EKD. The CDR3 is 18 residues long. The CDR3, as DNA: TGTGCCTGTGACACCCTAAACTGGGGGATACGGGGCACCCGACAGATGTTTTTC. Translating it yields CACDTLNWGIRGTRQMFF.

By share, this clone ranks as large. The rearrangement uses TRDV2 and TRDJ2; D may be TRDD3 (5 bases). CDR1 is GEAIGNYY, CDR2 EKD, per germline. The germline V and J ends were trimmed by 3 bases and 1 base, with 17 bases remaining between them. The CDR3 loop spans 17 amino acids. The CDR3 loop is CACDGEPRPFLTAQLFF. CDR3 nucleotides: TGTGCCTGTGACGGGGAGCCCCGGCCATTTTTGACAGCACAACTCTTCTTT.

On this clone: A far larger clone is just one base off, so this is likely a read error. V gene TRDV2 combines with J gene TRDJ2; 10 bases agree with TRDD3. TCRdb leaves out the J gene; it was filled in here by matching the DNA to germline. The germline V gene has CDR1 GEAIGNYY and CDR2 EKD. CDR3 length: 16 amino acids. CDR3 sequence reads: CACEKLGDRGGAQLFF. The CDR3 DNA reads TGTGCATGTGAGAAGCTGGGGGATAGAGGGGGGGCACAACTCTTCTTT.

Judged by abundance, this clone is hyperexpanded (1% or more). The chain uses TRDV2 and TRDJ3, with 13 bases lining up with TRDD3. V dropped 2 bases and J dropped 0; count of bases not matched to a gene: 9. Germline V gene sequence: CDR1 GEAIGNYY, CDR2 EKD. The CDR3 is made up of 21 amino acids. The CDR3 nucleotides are TGTGCCTGTGACAATAACTGGGGGATACGCGAAAGCTCCTGGGACACCCGACAGATGTTTTTC. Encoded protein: CACDNNWGIRESSWDTRQMFF.

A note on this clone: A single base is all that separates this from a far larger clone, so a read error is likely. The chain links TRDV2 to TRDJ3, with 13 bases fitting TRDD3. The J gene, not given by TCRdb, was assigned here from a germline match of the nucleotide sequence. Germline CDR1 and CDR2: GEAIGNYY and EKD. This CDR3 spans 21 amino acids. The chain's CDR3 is CARDNNWGIRESSWDTRQMFF. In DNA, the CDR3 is TGTGCCCGTGACAATAACTGGGGGATACGCGAAAGCTCCTGGGACACCCGACAGATGTTTTTC.

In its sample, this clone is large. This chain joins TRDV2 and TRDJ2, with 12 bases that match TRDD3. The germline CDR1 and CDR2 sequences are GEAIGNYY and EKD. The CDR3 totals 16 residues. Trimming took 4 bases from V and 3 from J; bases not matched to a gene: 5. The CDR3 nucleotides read TGTGCCTGTGATCAACTGGGGGATACCATGACAGCACAACTCTTCTTT. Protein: CACDQLGDTMTAQLFF.

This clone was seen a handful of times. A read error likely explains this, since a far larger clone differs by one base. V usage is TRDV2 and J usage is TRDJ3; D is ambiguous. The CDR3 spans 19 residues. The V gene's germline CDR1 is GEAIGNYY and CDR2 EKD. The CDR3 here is CAGDPAIAEGTWDTRQMFF. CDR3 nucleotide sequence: TGTGCCGGTGACCCTGCAATCGCGGAGGGAACCTGGGACACCCGACAGATGTTTTTC.

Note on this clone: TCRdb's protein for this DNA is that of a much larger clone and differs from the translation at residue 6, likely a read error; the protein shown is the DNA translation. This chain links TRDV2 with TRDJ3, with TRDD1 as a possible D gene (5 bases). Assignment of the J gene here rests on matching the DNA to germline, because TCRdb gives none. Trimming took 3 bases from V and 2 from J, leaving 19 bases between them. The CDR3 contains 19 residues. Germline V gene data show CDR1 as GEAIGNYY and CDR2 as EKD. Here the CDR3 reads CACDPEIAEGTWDTRQMFF. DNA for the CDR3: TGTGCCTGTGACCCTGAAATCGCGGAGGGAACCTGGGACACCCGACAGATGTTTTTC.

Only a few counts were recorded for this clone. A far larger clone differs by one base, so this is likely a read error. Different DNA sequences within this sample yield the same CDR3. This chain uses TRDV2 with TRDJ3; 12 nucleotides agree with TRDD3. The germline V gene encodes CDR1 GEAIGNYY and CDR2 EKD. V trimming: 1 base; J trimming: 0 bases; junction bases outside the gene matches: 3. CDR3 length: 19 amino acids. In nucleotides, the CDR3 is TGTGCCTGTGACACAGTACTGGGGGATACCTCCTGGGACACCCGACAGATGTTTTTC. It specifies CACDTVLGDTSWDTRQMFF.

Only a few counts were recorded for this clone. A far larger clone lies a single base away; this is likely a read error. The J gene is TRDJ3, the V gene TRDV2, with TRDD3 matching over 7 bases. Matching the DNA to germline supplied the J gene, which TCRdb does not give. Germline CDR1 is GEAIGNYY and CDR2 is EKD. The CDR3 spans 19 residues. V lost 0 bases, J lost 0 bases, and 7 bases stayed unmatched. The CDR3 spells CACDTAAGGRSWDTRQMFF. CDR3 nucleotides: TGTGCCTGTGACACCGCTGCTGGGGGGCGCTCCTGGGACACCCGACAGATGTTTTTC.

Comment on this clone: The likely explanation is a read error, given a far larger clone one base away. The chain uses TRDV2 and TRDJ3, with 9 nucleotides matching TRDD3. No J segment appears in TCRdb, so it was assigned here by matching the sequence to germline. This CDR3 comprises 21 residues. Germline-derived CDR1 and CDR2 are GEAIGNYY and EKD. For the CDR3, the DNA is TGTGCCTGTGACACCATTACGGCTGGGGGATCGAGCTCCTGGGACACCCGAAAGATGTTTTTC. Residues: CACDTITAGGSSSWDTRKMFF.

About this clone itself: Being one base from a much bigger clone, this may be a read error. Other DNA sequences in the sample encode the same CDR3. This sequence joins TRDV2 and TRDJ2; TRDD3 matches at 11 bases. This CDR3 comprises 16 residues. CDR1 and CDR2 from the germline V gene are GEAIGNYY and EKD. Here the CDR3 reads CACDTLGDTQPAQLFF. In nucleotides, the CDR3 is TGTGCATGTGACACCTTGGGGGATACGCAGCCAGCACAACTCTTCTTT.

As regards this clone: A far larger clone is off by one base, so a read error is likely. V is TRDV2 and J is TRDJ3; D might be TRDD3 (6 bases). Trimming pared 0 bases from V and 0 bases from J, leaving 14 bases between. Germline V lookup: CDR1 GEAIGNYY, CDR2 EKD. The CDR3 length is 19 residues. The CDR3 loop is CACDTDATGSSWDTRQMFF. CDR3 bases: TGTGCCTGTGACACCGATGCTACTGGGAGCTCCTGGGACACCCGACAGATGTTTTTC.

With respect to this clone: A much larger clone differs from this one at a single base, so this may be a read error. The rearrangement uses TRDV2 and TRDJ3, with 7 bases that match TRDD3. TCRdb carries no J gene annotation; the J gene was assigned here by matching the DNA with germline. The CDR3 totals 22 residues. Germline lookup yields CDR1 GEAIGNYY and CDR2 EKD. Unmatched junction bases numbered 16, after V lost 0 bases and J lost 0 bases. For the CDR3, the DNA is TGTGCCTGTGACACCGCAGTAAGCCCTGGGGGCCGCAGCTCCTGGGACACCCGACAGATGTTTTTC. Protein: CACDTAVSPGGRSSWDTRQMFF.

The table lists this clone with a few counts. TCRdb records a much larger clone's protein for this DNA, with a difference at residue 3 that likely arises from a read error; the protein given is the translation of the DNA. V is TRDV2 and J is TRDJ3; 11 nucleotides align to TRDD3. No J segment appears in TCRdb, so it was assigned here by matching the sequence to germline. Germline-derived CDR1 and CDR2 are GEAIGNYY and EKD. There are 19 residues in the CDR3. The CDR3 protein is CARDTVLGDSSWDTRQMFF. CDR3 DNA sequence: TGTGCCCGTGACACCGTACTGGGGGATAGCTCCTGGGACACCCGACAGATGTTTTTC.

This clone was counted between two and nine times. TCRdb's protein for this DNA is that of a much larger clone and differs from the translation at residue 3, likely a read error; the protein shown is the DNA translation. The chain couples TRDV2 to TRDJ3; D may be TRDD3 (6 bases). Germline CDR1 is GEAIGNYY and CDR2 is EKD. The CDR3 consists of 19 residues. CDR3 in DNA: TGTGCCAGTGACACCGCTGCTACTGGGAGCTCCTGGGACACCCGACAGATGTTTTTC. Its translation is CASDTAATGSSWDTRQMFF.

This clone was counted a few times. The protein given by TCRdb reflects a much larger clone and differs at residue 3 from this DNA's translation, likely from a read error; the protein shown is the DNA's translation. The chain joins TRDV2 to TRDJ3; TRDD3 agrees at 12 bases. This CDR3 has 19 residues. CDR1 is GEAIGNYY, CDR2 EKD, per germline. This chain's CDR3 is CAFDTVLGDTSWDTRQMFF. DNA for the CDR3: TGTGCCTTTGACACCGTACTGGGGGATACCTCCTGGGACACCCGACAGATGTTTTTC.

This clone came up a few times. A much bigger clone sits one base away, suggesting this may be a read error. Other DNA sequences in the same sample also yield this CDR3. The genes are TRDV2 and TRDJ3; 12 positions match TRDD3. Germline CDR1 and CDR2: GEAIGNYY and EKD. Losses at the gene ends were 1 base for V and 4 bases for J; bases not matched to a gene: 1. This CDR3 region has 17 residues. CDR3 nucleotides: TGTGCCTGTGACACACTGGGGGATACATGGGACACCCGACAGATGTTTTTC. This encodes CACDTLGDTWDTRQMFF.

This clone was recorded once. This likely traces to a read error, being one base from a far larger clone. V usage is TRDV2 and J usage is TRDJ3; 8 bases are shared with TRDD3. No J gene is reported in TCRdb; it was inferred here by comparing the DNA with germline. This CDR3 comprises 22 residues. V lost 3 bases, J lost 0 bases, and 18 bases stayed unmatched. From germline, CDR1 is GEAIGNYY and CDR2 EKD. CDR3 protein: CACDAWGYPSALSSWDTRQMFF. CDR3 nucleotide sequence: TGTGCCTGTGACGCCTGGGGATACCCGAGCGCACTGAGCTCCTGGGACACCCGACAGATGTTTTTC.

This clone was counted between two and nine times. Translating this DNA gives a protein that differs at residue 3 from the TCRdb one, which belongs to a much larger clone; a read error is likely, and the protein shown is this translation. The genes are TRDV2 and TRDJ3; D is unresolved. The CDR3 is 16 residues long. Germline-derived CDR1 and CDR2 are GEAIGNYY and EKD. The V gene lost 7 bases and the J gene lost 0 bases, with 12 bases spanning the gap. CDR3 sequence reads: CAWDSVSSWDTRQMFF. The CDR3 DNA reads TGTGCCTGGGATTCGGTGAGCTCCTGGGACACCCGACAGATGTTTTTC.

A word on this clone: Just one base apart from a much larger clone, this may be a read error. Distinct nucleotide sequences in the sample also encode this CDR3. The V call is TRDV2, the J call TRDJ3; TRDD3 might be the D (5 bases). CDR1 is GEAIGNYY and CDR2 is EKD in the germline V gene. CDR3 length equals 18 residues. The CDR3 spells CAGDTVGLSSWDTRQMFF. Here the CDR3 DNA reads TGTGCCGGTGACACTGTGGGATTGAGCTCCTGGGACACCCGACAGATGTTTTTC.

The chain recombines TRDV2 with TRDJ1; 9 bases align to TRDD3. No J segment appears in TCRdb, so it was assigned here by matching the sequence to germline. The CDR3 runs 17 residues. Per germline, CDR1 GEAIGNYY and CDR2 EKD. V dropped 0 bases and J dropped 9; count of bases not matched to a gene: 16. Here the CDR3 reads CACDTLGGYWGSGELIF. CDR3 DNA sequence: TGTGCCTGTGACACCCTCGGGGGATACTGGGGTTCCGGGGAACTCATCTTT.

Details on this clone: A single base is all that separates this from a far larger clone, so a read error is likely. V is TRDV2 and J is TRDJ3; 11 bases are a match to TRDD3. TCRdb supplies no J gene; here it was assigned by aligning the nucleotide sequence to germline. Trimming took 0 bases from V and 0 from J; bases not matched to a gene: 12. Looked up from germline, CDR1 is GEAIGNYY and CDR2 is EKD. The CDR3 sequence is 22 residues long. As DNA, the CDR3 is TGTGCCTGTGACACCGGTACTTGTGTACTGGGGGATAGCTCCTGGGACACCCGACAGATGTTTTTC. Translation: CACDTGTCVLGDSSWDTRQMFF.

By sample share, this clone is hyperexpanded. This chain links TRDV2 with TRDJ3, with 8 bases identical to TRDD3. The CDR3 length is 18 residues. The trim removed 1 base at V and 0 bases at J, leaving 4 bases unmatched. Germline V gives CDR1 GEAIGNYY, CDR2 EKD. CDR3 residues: CACDTGGSSSWDTRQMFF. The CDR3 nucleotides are TGTGCCTGTGACACTGGGGGATCCAGCTCCTGGGACACCCGACAGATGTTTTTC.